The 19 T cell receptor beta chains reported below all come from one sample, sequenced in a study of OX40 agonist ivuxolimab in advanced cancers. Here immunoSEQ multiplex PCR was the method, and the copy in TCRdb shows in-frame clones only, minus some. The sample lists about 41,000 clones, approximately 78% occurring once. The sequenced sample was CD4+ or CD8+ T cells sorted from blood, obtained in a trial of the OX40 agonist ivuxolimab. The receptors come from an adult with an advanced solid tumor such as melanoma, head and neck, liver or kidney cancer.

The V call is TRBV29-1, the J call TRBJ2-3, with TRBD2 as a possible D gene (5 bases). The CDR3 has 16 residues. Looked up from germline, CDR1 is SQVTM and CDR2 is ANQGSEA. V lost 5 bases, J lost 0 bases, and 18 bases lay in between. The CDR3 bases are TGCAGCGTTTTAGGGCCACGAGGGAAAAGCACAGATACGCAGTATTTT. Amino acid sequence: CSVLGPRGKSTDTQYF.

This chain connects TRBV5-1 to TRBJ2-1; TRBD2 agrees at 8 bases. CDR1 and CDR2 from the germline V gene are SGHRS and YFSETQ. V trimming: 1 base; J trimming: 4 bases; junction bases outside the gene matches: 4. The CDR3 sequence is 15 residues long. The CDR3: CASSLPAGGYNEQFF. CDR3 in DNA: TGCGCCAGCAGCTTGCCCGCGGGAGGTTACAATGAGCAGTTCTTC.

The CDR3 region is CASSSTRGETDTQYF. As DNA, the CDR3 is TGTGCCAGCAGTTCGACTAGAGGGGAAACAGATACGCAGTATTTT. This rearrangement joins TRBV6-6 to TRBJ2-3; tentative D call: TRBD2 (6 bases). The V gene lost 4 bases and the J gene lost 3 bases, with 14 bases spanning the gap. This CDR3 region has 15 residues. Germline V gives CDR1 MNHNY, CDR2 SVGAGI (reference sequence).

The sample holds one count of this clone. In nucleotides, the CDR3 is TGTGCCAGCAGTGAAGGGCCGCCGGGACTAGCGGGAGCAGGTGAGCAGTTCTTC. This translates into CASSEGPPGLAGAGEQFF. V usage is TRBV2 and J usage is TRBJ2-1; 14 positions agree with TRBD2. This CDR3 contains 18 residues. Germline values: CDR1 SNHLY, CDR2 FYNNEI. The J segment lost 9 bases and the V segment lost 1 base, leaving 11 bases of the junction unmatched.

The rearrangement joins TRBV20-1 to TRBJ1-2; D not resolved. The CDR3 contains 10 residues. V dropped 5 bases and J dropped 3 bases, with 4 bases sitting between them. Germline V gene data show CDR1 as DFQATT and CDR2 as SNEGSKA (reference sequence). For the CDR3, the DNA is TGCAGTGCTTATGACTATGGCTACACCTTC. Its protein is CSAYDYGYTF.

This clone occurred a few times. Without the conserved terminal phenylalanine or tryptophan, this CDR3 likely stems from a read error. It is unclear where the CDR3 begins or ends on the DNA, so no DNA is shown, and the CDR3 is as TCRdb lists it. The chain combines TRBV7-2 with TRBJ1-2; the table's D gene call, TRBD1, was not cross checked with the DNA. Termini included, the CDR3 measures 14 amino acids. CDR1 is SGHTA, CDR2 FQGNSA, per germline. CDR3 in amino acids: CASSLTVDTPLRAL.

This clone has just a few counts. The chain employs TRBV19 and TRBJ1-5; D perhaps matches TRBD1 (6 bases). Germline values: CDR1 LNHDA, CDR2 SQIVND (reference sequence). This CDR3 region has 16 residues. V gave up 5 bases and J gave up 1 base, with 15 bases separating them. This CDR3 is CASSPEATGSNQPQHF. CDR3 DNA: TGTGCCAGTAGTCCCGAGGCGACAGGCAGCAATCAGCCCCAGCATTTT. Full variable domain (remainder filled in from reference TRBV19 and TRBJ1-5): DGGITQSPKYLFRKEGQNVTLSCEQNLNHDAMYWYRQDPGQGLRLIYYSQIVNDFQKGDIAEGYSVSREKKESFPLTVTSAQKNPTAFYLCASSPEATGSNQPQHFGDGTRLSIL.

V and J are TRBV27 and TRBJ2-5; weak D call: TRBD2 (5 bases). This CDR3 contains 15 residues. Germline CDR1 MNHEY, CDR2 SMNVEV (reference sequence). The V gene lost 6 bases and the J gene lost 6 bases, with 20 bases spanning the gap. In DNA, the CDR3 is TGTGCCAGCAGCCCCTCAACTAGGATCGTTCAGACCCAGTACTTC. This codes for CASSPSTRIVQTQYF.

This clone was observed a single time. Here the CDR3 DNA reads TGTGCCAGCAGCCGAGAGCGGGGCACAGATACGCAGTATTTT. This gives the protein CASSRERGTDTQYF. This rearrangement joins TRBV5-4 to TRBJ2-3, with D tentatively TRBD2 (6 bases). The CDR3 contains 14 residues. CDR1 is SGHNT and CDR2 is YYREEE in the germline V gene (reference sequence). Trimming pared 4 bases from V and 1 base from J, leaving 10 bases between. The full variable domain, rest sourced from reference TRBV5-4 and TRBJ2-3, is ETGVTQSPTHLIKTRGQQVTLRCSSQSGHNTVSWYQQALGQGPQFIFQYYREEENGRGNFPPRFSGLQFPNYSSELNVNALELDDSALYLCASSRERGTDTQYFGPGTRLTVL.

This sequence joins TRBV30 and TRBJ2-3; 8 positions agree with TRBD2. With 3 bases clipped from V and 11 bases from J, the junction kept 10 bases outside the gene matches. The CDR3 has 13 residues. CDR1 is GTSNPN and CDR2 is SVGIG in the germline V gene (reference sequence). CDR3 bases: TGTGCCTGGAGAGCGGGAGAGGGCCTTAGGCAGTATTTT. Its translation is CAWRAGEGLRQYF.

V and J are TRBV2 and TRBJ2-7; 7 positions agree with TRBD1. Germline trimming cut 7 bases from V and 0 bases from J; bases unmatched to any gene: 9. CDR3 size: 15 residues. The germline gives CDR1 SNHLY, CDR2 FYNNEI. This chain's CDR3 is CASMPDRESSYEQYF. The CDR3 nucleotides read TGTGCCAGCATGCCAGACAGGGAGAGCTCCTACGAGCAGTACTTC.

In this sample, this clone turned up a few times. The chain uses TRBV27 and TRBJ2-7; 9 bases match TRBD1. This CDR3 contains 16 residues. Losses at the gene ends were 5 bases for V and 3 bases for J; bases not matched to a gene: 11. Germline CDR1 and CDR2: MNHEY and SMNVEV (reference sequence). CDR3 sequence (DNA): TGTGCCAGCAGTCCCCAACAGGGGGCGATTCGCTACGAGCAGTACTTC. Its translation is CASSPQQGAIRYEQYF.

V is TRBV4-2 and J is TRBJ1-2; weak D call: TRBD1 (5 bases). This CDR3 spans 16 amino acids. CDR1 LGHNA and CDR2 YNFKEQ come from the germline V gene. Deletions cut 0 bases from V and 4 bases from J, with 15 bases between. The CDR3 loop is CASSQEGTGAGYGYTF. In DNA, the CDR3 is TGTGCCAGCAGCCAAGAGGGAACAGGAGCGGGCTATGGCTACACCTTC.

The chain employs TRBV4-3 and TRBJ2-3; TRBD2 matches at 10 bases. The CDR3 sequence is 17 residues long. J gave up 0 bases and V 1 base, and 4 bases lay outside the gene matches. Germline CDR1 LGHNA, CDR2 YSLEER. In nucleotides, the CDR3 is TGCGCCAGCAGCCAAGGACAACTAGCGGGAAGCACAGATACGCAGTATTTT. Translated: CASSQGQLAGSTDTQYF.

The rearrangement uses TRBV5-4 and TRBJ1-2; D is uncertain. CDR3 length equals 14 residues. Germline values: CDR1 SGHNT, CDR2 YYREEE (reference sequence). Trimming shortened V by 4 bases and J by 7 bases, and 17 bases separated the two germline ends. In nucleotides, the CDR3 is TGTGCCAGCAGCCCCCGAGTGGGTGTGTTTGGCTACACCTTC. It specifies CASSPRVGVFGYTF.

The chain employs TRBV6-5 and TRBJ1-4; no clear D. The CDR3 runs to 13 residues. The germline V and J ends were trimmed by 8 bases and 0 bases, with 7 bases remaining between them. CDR1 and CDR2 from the germline V gene are MNHEY and SVGAGI. DNA of the CDR3: TGTGCCAGCGCCCCGACAACTAATGAAAAACTGTTTTTT. As protein: CASAPTTNEKLFF.

This rearrangement joins TRBV7-2 to TRBJ2-7; TRBD2 agrees at 11 bases. This CDR3 region has 15 residues. V trimming: 4 bases; J trimming: 2 bases; junction bases outside the gene matches: 4. Germline V gives CDR1 SGHTA, CDR2 FQGNSA. The CDR3 region has the DNA TGTGCCAGCAGCTCTCTAGCGGGAGGCCCCTACGAGCAGTACTTC. This translates into CASSSLAGGPYEQYF.

The chain employs TRBV6-5 and TRBJ2-7; 7 bases agree with TRBD2. CDR1 and CDR2 (germline): MNHEY, SVGAGI. There are 11 residues in the CDR3. V was clipped by 8 bases and J by 4 bases; unmatched bases: 2. The CDR3: CASGEGYEQYF. CDR3 DNA: TGTGCCAGCGGGGAGGGATACGAGCAGTACTTC.

The genes are TRBV19 and TRBJ1-2; TRBD1 matches 8 bases. Germline CDR1 reads LNHDA; CDR2 reads SQIVND (reference sequence). J lost 3 bases, V lost 4 bases, and 7 bases had no gene match. The CDR3 has 15 residues. This CDR3 reads CASSTRTGWDYGYTF. The CDR3 region has the DNA TGTGCCAGTAGTACTCGGACAGGGTGGGACTATGGCTACACCTTC.